The 24 T cell receptor beta chains listed next were all sequenced from one sample in a study of T cell responses to AZD1222 COVID-19 vaccine. Using immunoSEQ multiplex PCR, the repertoire was profiled, and TCRdb retains in-frame clones only, with some absent. The repertoire holds some 120,000 clones, with approximately 88% as singletons. This sample comprised peripheral blood, obtained on day 0 of AZD1222 vaccination. The receptors come from an adult in good health.

The V call is TRBV5-4, the J call TRBJ2-1; D uncertain. This CDR3 spans 17 amino acids. Trimming removed 0 bases from V and 0 bases from J, with 13 bases in between. Germline loops: CDR1 SGHNT, CDR2 YYREEE (reference sequence). The CDR3 DNA reads as TGTGCCAGCAGCTTGGAGAGCAGGATCTACTCCTACAATGAGCAGTTCTTC. Protein product: CASSLESRIYSYNEQFF.

The chain is built from TRBV6-5 and TRBJ2-3, with 8 bases lining up with TRBD1. V trimming: 3 bases; J trimming: 4 bases; junction bases outside the gene matches: 3. Germline V gene sequence: CDR1 MNHEY, CDR2 SVGAGI. The CDR3 is made up of 14 amino acids. The CDR3: CASSYQGAADTQYF. The DNA of the CDR3 is TGTGCCAGCAGTTATCAGGGGGCAGCAGATACGCAGTATTTT.

V gene TRBV2 combines with J gene TRBJ2-7; TRBD2 agrees at 7 bases. The CDR3 runs 12 residues. V was clipped by 6 bases and J by 5 bases; unmatched bases: 4. The germline V gene encodes CDR1 SNHLY and CDR2 FYNNEI. CDR3: CASSLGGDEQYF. DNA for the CDR3: TGTGCCAGCAGCCTGGGGGGGGACGAGCAGTACTTC.

As DNA, the CDR3 is TGTGCCAGCAGTCCTACAGGGACTAGCGGGAGCCTACCGTCCCACGAGCAGTACTTC. The encoded protein is CASSPTGTSGSLPSHEQYF. V is TRBV2 and J is TRBJ2-7; 14 bases agree with TRBD2. V shed 5 bases, J shed 5 bases, and the junction held 17 bases outside the gene matches. Per the germline V gene, CDR1 is SNHLY and CDR2 is FYNNEI. This CDR3 comprises 19 residues. Looking up the rest from reference TRBV2 and TRBJ2-7 gives the full variable domain: EPEVTQTPSHQVTQMGQEVILRCVPISNHLYFYWYRQILGQKVEFLVSFYNNEISEKSEIFDDQFSVERPDGSNFTLKIRSTKLEDSAMYFCASSPTGTSGSLPSHEQYFGPGTRLTVT.

The CDR3 coding sequence is TGTGCCAGCAGCCCAGGGGTATCTGGGGCCAACGTCCTGACTTTC. Its translation: CASSPGVSGANVLTF. This chain links TRBV5-4 with TRBJ2-6, with D maybe TRBD1 (6 bases). V dropped 4 bases and J dropped 1 base, with 9 bases sitting between them. Germline loops: CDR1 SGHNT, CDR2 YYREEE (reference sequence). The CDR3 totals 15 residues. Full variable domain (rest looked up from reference TRBV5-4 and TRBJ2-6): ETGVTQSPTHLIKTRGQQVTLRCSSQSGHNTVSWYQQALGQGPQFIFQYYREEENGRGNFPPRFSGLQFPNYSSELNVNALELDDSALYLCASSPGVSGANVLTFGAGSRLTVL.

The genes are TRBV21-1 and TRBJ1-2; the table assigns TRBD1, which was not confirmed against the DNA. TRBV21-1 constitutes a pseudogene. This CDR3 region has 14 residues. CDR3 amino acids: CASSTQQGTYGYTF. CDR3 sequence (DNA): TGTGCCAGCAGCACCCAACAGGGGACCTATGGCTACACCTTC.

This clone was found once. The rearrangement uses TRBV5-8 and TRBJ1-1, with 7 bases that match TRBD1. From germline, CDR1 is SGHTS and CDR2 YDEGEE. CDR3 length: 14 residues. Losses at the gene ends were 2 bases for V and 6 bases for J; bases not matched to a gene: 7. The CDR3 coding sequence is TGTGCCAGCAGCTTCCAAGGACAGGCTCCTGAAGCTTTCTTT. Amino acids: CASSFQGQAPEAFF.

The chain employs TRBV6-5 and TRBJ2-1, with D tentatively TRBD2 (7 bases). The CDR3 spans 14 residues. CDR1 and CDR2 (germline): MNHEY, SVGAGI. Trimming stripped 6 bases from V and 6 bases from J, with 15 bases between. The CDR3 protein is CASSPRGALNEQFF. In DNA form, the CDR3 reads TGTGCCAGCAGCCCCCGGGGGGCCCTCAATGAGCAGTTCTTC.

The genes are TRBV7-9 and TRBJ2-7, with 10 bases fitting TRBD1. Per the germline V gene, CDR1 is SEHNR and CDR2 is FQNEAQ (reference sequence). V was clipped by 5 bases and J by 7 bases; unmatched bases: 5. The CDR3 runs to 13 residues. The CDR3 DNA reads TGTGCCAGCAGCAGACAGGGGGCGGGAGAGCAGTACTTC. Its protein product is CASSRQGAGEQYF.

V and J are TRBV5-8 and TRBJ2-1, with 9 positions matching TRBD2. V dropped 0 bases and J dropped 5; count of bases not matched to a gene: 3. Germline V CDR1 and CDR2: SGHTS, YDEGEE. There are 15 residues in the CDR3. CDR3 region: CASSLGLAENNEQFF. CDR3 DNA sequence: TGTGCCAGCAGCTTGGGACTAGCGGAAAACAATGAGCAGTTCTTC.

This chain links TRBV29-1 with TRBJ2-4; 10 nucleotides match TRBD2. The length of the CDR3 is 14 residues. Germline-derived CDR1 and CDR2 are SQVTM and ANQGSEA. Trimming took 2 bases from V and 7 from J; bases not matched to a gene: 5. The CDR3 reads CSVEKGLADNIQYF. The DNA of the CDR3 is TGCAGCGTTGAAAAAGGACTAGCGGACAACATTCAGTACTTC.

The chain uses TRBV7-2 and TRBJ2-6; no reliable D call. V was shortened by 0 bases and J by 1 base, with 7 bases between the two germline ends. The CDR3 extends over 16 amino acids. Per germline, CDR1 SGHTA and CDR2 FQGNSA. The CDR3 nucleotides read TGTGCCAGCAGCTTAGCGCAGCTTTCTGGGGCCAACGTCCTGACTTTC. Its translation: CASSLAQLSGANVLTF.

The gene calls are TRBV9 and TRBJ2-1; no firm D call. Germline CDR1 and CDR2: SGDLS and YYNGEE. V shed 0 bases and J shed 6 bases, with 4 bases lying between them. The CDR3 is 12 residues long. The CDR3 nucleotides are TGTGCCAGCAGCGTAGACGGCAATGAGCAGTTCTTC. Protein: CASSVDGNEQFF.

The chain couples TRBV6-5 to TRBJ2-7; D remains ambiguous. The germline CDR1 and CDR2 sequences are MNHEY and SVGAGI. V lost 2 bases and J 3 bases, leaving 11 bases between the germline ends. The CDR3 sequence is 14 residues long. DNA for the CDR3: TGTGCCAGCAGTTACGTACTCAACGACTACGAGCAGTACTTC. It specifies CASSYVLNDYEQYF.

This clone was seen just once. The chain carries TRBV7-8 and TRBJ2-7; D gene ambiguous. Germline-derived CDR1 and CDR2 are SGHVS and FQNEAQ. With 1 base removed from V and 4 bases from J, the gap between germline ends came to 8 bases. There are 13 residues in the CDR3. The CDR3 nucleotides are TGTGCCAGCAGCTTAGTAAAAGTATACGAGCAGTACTTC. This sequence encodes CASSLVKVYEQYF.

As DNA, the CDR3 is TGTGCCAGCAGTGAATGTCTCGACGGGTGTGCCACTGAAGCTTTCTTT. It codes for CASSECLDGCATEAFF. The chain is built from TRBV25-1 and TRBJ1-1; D is uncertain. V dropped 1 base and J dropped 4 bases, with 16 bases sitting between them. CDR3 length: 16 amino acids. In germline, CDR1 is MGHDK, CDR2 SYGVNS.

In DNA form, the CDR3 reads TGTGCCAGCAGCTTAGCGGCGGGAGGAAACACAGATACGCAGTATTTT. Amino acid sequence: CASSLAAGGNTDTQYF. The chain couples TRBV7-9 to TRBJ2-3; 8 bases agree with TRBD2. Trimming at V came to 0 bases and at J to 2 bases, leaving 4 bases not matched to a gene. This CDR3 spans 16 amino acids. Per the germline V gene, CDR1 is SEHNR and CDR2 is FQNEAQ (reference sequence).

V usage is TRBV7-2 and J usage is TRBJ2-7, with 10 bases lining up with TRBD2. Germline-derived CDR1 and CDR2 are SGHTA and FQGNSA. This CDR3 is 16 amino acids long. J gave up 3 bases and V 5 bases, and 10 bases lay outside the gene matches. The CDR3 DNA is TGTGCCAGCAGCCCGAGACTAGCGGGTAGATACTACGAGCAGTACTTC. It is translated as CASSPRLAGRYYEQYF.

The rearrangement joins TRBV6-5 to TRBJ2-3, with TRBD1 matching 11 bases. This CDR3 is 14 amino acids long. The V gene end was trimmed by 5 bases and the J gene end by 8 bases; junction bases not matched to a gene: 6. CDR1 MNHEY and CDR2 SVGAGI come from the germline V gene. CDR3 amino acids: CASSTDRGRATQYF. CDR3 coding DNA: TGTGCCAGCAGTACGGACAGGGGGCGGGCTACGCAGTATTTT.

The chain uses TRBV6-2 or TRBV6-3 and TRBJ2-1; possible D gene TRBD2, 5 bases. Per the germline V gene, CDR1 is MNHEY and CDR2 is SVGEGT. Trimming left V 4 bases short and J 0 bases short, with 13 bases between. This CDR3 has 16 residues. In nucleotides, the CDR3 is TGTGCCAGCAGTTGGGGTGGACTTAGCTCCTACAATGAGCAGTTCTTC. Translating it yields CASSWGGLSSYNEQFF.

The rearrangement joins TRBV27 to TRBJ1-1; D unclear. Germline CDR1 is MNHEY and CDR2 is SMNVEV (reference sequence). The V and J ends lost 6 bases and 0 bases respectively, with 2 bases between them. This CDR3 has 11 amino acids. The CDR3 DNA follows: TGTGCCAGCAGGATGAACACTGAAGCTTTCTTT. The encoded protein is CASRMNTEAFF.

The chain recombines TRBV28 with TRBJ1-5; D uncertain. The V end was cut by 7 bases, the J end by 2 bases, with 18 bases between. Germline lookup yields CDR1 MDHEN and CDR2 SYDVKM. The CDR3 extends over 16 amino acids. CDR3 region: CASTTPDSLGNQPQHF. The CDR3 DNA reads as TGTGCCAGCACAACCCCGGACTCCTTAGGCAATCAGCCCCAGCATTTT. The full variable domain, completed using reference TRBV28 and TRBJ1-5, is DVKVTQSSRYLVKRTGEKVFLECVQDMDHENMFWYRQDPGLGLRLIYFSYDVKMKEKGDIPEGYSVSREKKERFSLILESASTNQTSMYLCASTTPDSLGNQPQHFGDGTRLSIL.

The gene calls are TRBV24-1 and TRBJ2-5; 11 bases match TRBD2. The CDR3 is made up of 14 amino acids. V was clipped by 9 bases and J by 1 base; unmatched bases: 3. CDR1 and CDR2 (germline): KGHDR, SFDVKD. Here the CDR3 reads CATGTSGAQETQYF. The CDR3 DNA reads as TGTGCCACCGGGACTAGCGGAGCCCAAGAGACCCAGTACTTC.

V is TRBV15 and J is TRBJ2-7; D gene uncertain. Germline CDR1 and CDR2: LNHNV and YYDKDF (reference sequence). Trimming removed 5 bases from V and 4 bases from J, with 18 bases in between. This CDR3 region has 15 residues. The CDR3 is CATSGSDLSRYEQYF. The CDR3 bases are TGTGCCACCAGCGGTTCGGACCTTAGTCGGTACGAGCAGTACTTC.